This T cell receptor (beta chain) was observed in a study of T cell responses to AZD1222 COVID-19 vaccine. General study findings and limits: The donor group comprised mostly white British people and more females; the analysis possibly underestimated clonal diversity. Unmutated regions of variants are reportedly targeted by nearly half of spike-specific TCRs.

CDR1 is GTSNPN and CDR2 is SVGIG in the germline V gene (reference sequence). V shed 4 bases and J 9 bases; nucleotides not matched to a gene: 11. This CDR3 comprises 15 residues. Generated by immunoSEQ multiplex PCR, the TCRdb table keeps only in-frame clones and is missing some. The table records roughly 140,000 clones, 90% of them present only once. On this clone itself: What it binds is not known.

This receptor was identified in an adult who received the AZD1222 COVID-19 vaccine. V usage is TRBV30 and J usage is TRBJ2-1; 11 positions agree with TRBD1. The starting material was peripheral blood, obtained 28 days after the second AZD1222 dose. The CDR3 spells CAWNLRDRGVIEQFF. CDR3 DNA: TGTGCCTGGAACCTAAGGGACAGGGGGGTTATTGAGCAGTTCTTC. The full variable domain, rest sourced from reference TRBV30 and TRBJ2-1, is SQTIHQWPATLVQPVGSPLSLECTVEGTSNPNLYWYRQAAGRGLQLLFYSVGIGQISSEVPQNLSASRPQDRQFILSSKKLLLSDSGFYLCAWNLRDRGVIEQFFGPGTRLTVL.